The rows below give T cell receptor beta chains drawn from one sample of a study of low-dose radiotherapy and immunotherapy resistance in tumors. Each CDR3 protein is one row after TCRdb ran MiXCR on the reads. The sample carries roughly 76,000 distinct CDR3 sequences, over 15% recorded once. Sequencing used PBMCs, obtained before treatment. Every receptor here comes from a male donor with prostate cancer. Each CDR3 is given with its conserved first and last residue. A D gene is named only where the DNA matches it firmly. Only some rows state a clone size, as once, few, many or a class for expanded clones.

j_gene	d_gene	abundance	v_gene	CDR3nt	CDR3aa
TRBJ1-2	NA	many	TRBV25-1	TGTGCCAGCAGTGAATATCCCGTGGGCTACACCTTC	CASSEYPVGYTF
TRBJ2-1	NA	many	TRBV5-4	TGTGCCAGCAGCTTGGGTGGGGACAAGAGATACAATGAGCAGTTCTTC	CASSLGGDKRYNEQFF
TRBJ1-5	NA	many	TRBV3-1	TGTGCCAGCAGCCAAGACTGGGGGAATCAGCCCCAGCATTTT	CASSQDWGNQPQHF
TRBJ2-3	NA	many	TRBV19	TGTGCCAGTAGTATAGATGGAGATACGCAGTATTTT	CASSIDGDTQYF
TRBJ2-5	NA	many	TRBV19	TGTGCCAGTAGTCTAACAGTGGGGGAGACCCAGTACTTC	CASSLTVGETQYF
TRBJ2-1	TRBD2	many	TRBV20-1	TGCAGTGCTTATCTAGCGGGGGGTCTCTACAATGAGCAGTTCTTC	CSAYLAGGLYNEQFF
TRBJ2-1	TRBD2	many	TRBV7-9	TGTGCCAGCAGTATGGGACTAGCGGGGGACAATGAGCAGTTCTTC	CASSMGLAGDNEQFF
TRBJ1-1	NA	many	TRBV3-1	TGTGCCAGCAGCCTAAGCGGGACACCAGAAGCTTTCTTT	CASSLSGTPEAFF
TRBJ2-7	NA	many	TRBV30	TGTGCCTGGAGGGGGGACCAGGGCTCATCCAAGGGGCAGTACTTC	CAWRGDQGSSKGQYF
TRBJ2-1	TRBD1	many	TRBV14	TGTGCCAGCAGCCAAGGACAGGGTCTGCGCGGACAGCAGTTCTTC	CASSQGQGLRGQQFF
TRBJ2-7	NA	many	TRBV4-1	TGCGCCAGCAGCCAAGACACGGGCGCGAGGTGGTACGAGCAGTACTTC	CASSQDTGARWYEQYF
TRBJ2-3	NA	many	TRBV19	TGTGCCAGTGCCCAGGGGCCTACTAGCACAGATACGCAGTATTTT	CASAQGPTSTDTQYF
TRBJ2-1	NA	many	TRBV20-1	TGCGGATACTCCCGGGCAAACAATGAGCAGTTCTTC	CGYSRANNEQFF
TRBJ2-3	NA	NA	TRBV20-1	TGCAGTGCTAGACCCGGGGGACGGGATAGCACAGATACGCAGTATTTT	CSARPGGRDSTDTQYF
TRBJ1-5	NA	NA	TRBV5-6	TGTGCCAGCAGCACACGTTTCGCGGACGGAGCCCCAGGGGATCAGCCCCAGCATTTT	CASSTRFADGAPGDQPQHF
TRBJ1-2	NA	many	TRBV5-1	TGCGCCAGCAGCTTGGCGAGGACCCAGTATGGCTACACCTTC	CASSLARTQYGYTF
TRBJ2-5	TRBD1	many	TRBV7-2	TGTGCCAGCAGCCCCCGACAGGGGGCTTGGGTCCAAGAGACCCAGTACTTC	CASSPRQGAWVQETQYF
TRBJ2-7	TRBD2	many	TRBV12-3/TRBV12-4	TGTGCCAGCAGTTTAGTTACTAGCGGGAGAACAGCCTACGAGCAGTACTTC	CASSLVTSGRTAYEQYF
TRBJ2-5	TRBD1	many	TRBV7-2	TGTGCCAGCAGCACCCGGAACAGGGGGCGGGGGGAGACCCAGTACTTC	CASSTRNRGRGETQYF
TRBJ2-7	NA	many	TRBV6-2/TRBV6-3	TGTGCCAGCAGCCTCAACTACGAGCAGTACTTC	CASSLNYEQYF
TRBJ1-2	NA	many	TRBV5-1	TGCGCCAGCAGCTTGGCCTCGGGGGACGGCTACACCTTC	CASSLASGDGYTF
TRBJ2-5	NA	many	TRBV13	TGTGCCAGCAGCCTACAGATTACGCCGGAGACCCAGTACTTC	CASSLQITPETQYF
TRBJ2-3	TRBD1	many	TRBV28	TGTGCCAGCGAAACAGGGGCATTACGTGATACGCAGTATTTT	CASETGALRDTQYF
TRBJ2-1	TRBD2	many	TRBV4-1	TGCGCCAGCAGCCAGGGGAGCGGGAGAACCTACAATGAGCAGTTCTTC	CASSQGSGRTYNEQFF
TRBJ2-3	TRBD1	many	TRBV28	TGTGCCAGCAGTTTGTTACAGGGGGGAGATACGCAGTATTTT	CASSLLQGGDTQYF
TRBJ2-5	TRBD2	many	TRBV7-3	TGTGCCAGCAGCTTATATGGGGGGGTGGGAGAGACCCAGTACTTC	CASSLYGGVGETQYF